These 5 T cell receptor beta chains came from one sample sequenced in a study of cytomegalovirus exposure and HLA in healthy donors (dated by TCRdb to about 2017). The method behind the library was the immunoSEQ multiplex PCR assay. For the multiplex PCR, a mixture combining 60 forward primers for TCR Vbeta segments and 13 reverse primers for TCR Jbeta segments was used. TCRdb obtained this table from immuneACCESS and retained in-frame rearrangements with V and J assigned. These tables miss some clones; where compared with another copy, unresolved V genes account for less than half of the shortfall, and the remainder is unexplained. The table for this sample shows 70,000 or so clones. Roughly 2.3% of the sample lies in the top ten. The sample consisted of PBMCs. All receptors derive from a female donor in good health and CMV-seropositive.

The genes are TRBV14 and TRBJ1-2; D gene unclear. Per germline, CDR1 SGHDN and CDR2 FVKESK. This CDR3 has 12 residues. V was cut by 2 bases and J by 8 bases, with 9 bases left in between. CDR3 amino acids: CASSQTDWGYTF. In nucleotides, the CDR3 is TGTGCCAGCAGCCAAACCGACTGGGGCTACACCTTC.

The chain uses TRBV7-9 and TRBJ1-5, with D possibly matching TRBD1 (5 bases). This CDR3 has 16 residues. Trimming stripped 2 bases from V and 1 base from J, with 12 bases between. Germline V gives CDR1 SEHNR, CDR2 FQNEAQ (reference sequence). The chain's CDR3 is CASSLWQGGSNQPQHF. The CDR3 nucleotides read TGTGCCAGCAGCTTATGGCAGGGAGGGAGCAATCAGCCCCAGCATTTT.

V is TRBV19 and J is TRBJ1-5; 7 positions match TRBD1. With V trimmed by 0 bases and J by 4 bases, 3 bases remained unmatched. The CDR3 is made up of 15 amino acids. Per germline, CDR1 LNHDA and CDR2 SQIVND (reference sequence). DNA of the CDR3: TGTGCCAGTAGTATAGAAGACAGGGTGAATCAGCCCCAGCATTTT. Encoded protein: CASSIEDRVNQPQHF.

This rearrangement joins TRBV4-3 to TRBJ2-7, with D tentatively TRBD1 (5 bases). The germline gives CDR1 LGHNA, CDR2 YSLEER. The V gene lost 1 base and the J gene lost 3 bases, with 16 bases spanning the gap. This CDR3 spans 16 amino acids. Here the CDR3 DNA reads TGCGCCAGCAGCCAAGCGAAGTCAGGGTTTTTCTACGAGCAGTACTTC. This gives the protein CASSQAKSGFFYEQYF.

The chain joins TRBV9 to TRBJ1-6; D possibly corresponds to TRBD1 (5 bases). Trimming took 0 bases from V and 7 from J, leaving 11 bases between them. The CDR3 has 15 amino acids. Germline CDR1 reads SGDLS; CDR2 reads YYNGEE. The CDR3 protein is CASSVGGTANSPLHF. The CDR3 bases are TGTGCCAGCAGCGTAGGCGGGACGGCGAATTCACCCCTCCACTTT. Full variable domain (rest looked up from reference TRBV9 and TRBJ1-6): DSGVTQTPKHLITATGQRVTLRCSPRSGDLSVYWYQQSLDQGLQFLIQYYNGEERAKGNILERFSAQQFPDLHSELNLSSLELGDSALYFCASSVGGTANSPLHFGNGTRLTVT.